The T cell receptor (beta chain) described here comes from a study of regulatory T cells in long-lasting Graves disease. Study outcomes and limitations: The persistent group shared around 3,000 public clonotypes, more than the approximately 970 shared by new patients.

The time point was: newly diagnosed GD, antithyroid drugs for less than 3 months. With RNA extracted from PBMCs as input, the TCR library was made. This clonotype has only a few counts. The antigen is not known. The CDR3 length is 16 residues. V was clipped by 0 bases and J by 0 bases, with 8 bases between them. Germline V lookup: CDR1 LNHNV, CDR2 YYDKDF (reference sequence). Construction of the TCR beta libraries employed iRepertoire HTBI primers in conjunction with Arm-PCR of CDR3 regions. TCRdb fed the multiplex PCR reads into MiXCR, producing one record per CDR3 protein. The sample lists about 540,000 distinct CDR3 sequences; less than 15% were seen once. These data were likewise used in another study, on T cells in Graves' hyperthyroidism and ophthalmopathy.

The chain joins TRBV15 to TRBJ1-4; D remains ambiguous. The sequencing here drew on peripheral blood mononuclear cells (PBMCs), taken at new diagnosis, from a patient treated with antithyroid drugs. The TCR comes from a man aged 25 to 45 with Graves disease. The CDR3 nucleotides are TGTGCCACCAGCAGAGATGTCCAATCAACTAATGAAAAACTGTTTTTT. Translation: CATSRDVQSTNEKLFF.